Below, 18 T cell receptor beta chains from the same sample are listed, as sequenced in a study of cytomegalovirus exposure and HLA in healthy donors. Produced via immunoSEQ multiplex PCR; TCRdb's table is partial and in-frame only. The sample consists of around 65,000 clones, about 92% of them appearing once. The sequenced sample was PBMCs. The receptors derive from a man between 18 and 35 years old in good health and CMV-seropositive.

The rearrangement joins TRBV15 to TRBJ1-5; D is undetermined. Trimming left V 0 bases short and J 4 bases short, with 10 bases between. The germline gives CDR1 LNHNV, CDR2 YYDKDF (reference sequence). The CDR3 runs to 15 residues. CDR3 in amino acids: CATSRDRGMNQPQHF. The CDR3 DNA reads TGTGCCACCAGCAGAGATCGAGGGATGAATCAGCCCCAGCATTTT.

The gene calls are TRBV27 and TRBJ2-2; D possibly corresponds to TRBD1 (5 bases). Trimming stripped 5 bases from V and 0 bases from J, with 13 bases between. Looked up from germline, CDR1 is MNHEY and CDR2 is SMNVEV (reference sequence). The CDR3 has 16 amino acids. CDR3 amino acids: CASSRLTAANTGELFF. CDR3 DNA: TGTGCCAGCAGTAGACTGACAGCCGCGAACACCGGGGAGCTGTTTTTT.

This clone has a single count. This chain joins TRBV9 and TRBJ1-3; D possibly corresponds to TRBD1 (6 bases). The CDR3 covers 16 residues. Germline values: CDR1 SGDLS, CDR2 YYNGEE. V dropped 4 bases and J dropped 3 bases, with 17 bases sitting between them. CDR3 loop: CASSPGGGALGNTIYF. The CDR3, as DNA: TGTGCCAGCAGCCCGGGAGGGGGGGCGCTTGGAAACACCATATATTTT.

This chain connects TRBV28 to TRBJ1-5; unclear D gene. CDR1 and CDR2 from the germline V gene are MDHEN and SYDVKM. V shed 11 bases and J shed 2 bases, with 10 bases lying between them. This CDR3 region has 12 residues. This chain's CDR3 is CALGVGNQPQHF. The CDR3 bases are TGTGCCTTAGGAGTAGGCAATCAGCCCCAGCATTTT.

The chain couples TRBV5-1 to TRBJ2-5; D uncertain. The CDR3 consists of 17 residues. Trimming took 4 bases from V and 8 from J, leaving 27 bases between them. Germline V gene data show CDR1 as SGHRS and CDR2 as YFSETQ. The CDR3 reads CASSLSQQTPTGVTQYF. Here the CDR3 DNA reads TGCGCCAGCAGCCTCTCCCAACAGACACCCACTGGTGTCACCCAGTACTTC. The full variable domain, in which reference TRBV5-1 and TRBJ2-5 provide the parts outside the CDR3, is KAGVTQTPRYLIKTRGQQVTLSCSPISGHRSVSWYQQTPGQGLQFLFEYFSETQRNKGNFPGRFSGRQFSNSRSEMNVSTLELGDSALYLCASSLSQQTPTGVTQYFGPGTRLLVL.

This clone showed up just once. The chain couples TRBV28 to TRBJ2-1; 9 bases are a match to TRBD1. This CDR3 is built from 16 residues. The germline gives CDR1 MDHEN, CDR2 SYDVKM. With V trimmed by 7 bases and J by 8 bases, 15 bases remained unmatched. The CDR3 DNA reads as TGTGCCAGCAAGTTCTCGGCGACAGGGGGTATCCATGAGCAGTTCTTC. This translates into CASKFSATGGIHEQFF.

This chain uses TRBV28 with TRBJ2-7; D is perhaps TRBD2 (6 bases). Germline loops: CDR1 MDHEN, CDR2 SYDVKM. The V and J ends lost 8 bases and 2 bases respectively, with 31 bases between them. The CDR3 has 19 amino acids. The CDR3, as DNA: TGTGCCAGCCCCCCCGCCGGGTTAACGGGGGAAATAATAACCTACGAGCAGTACTTC. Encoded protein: CASPPAGLTGEIITYEQYF.

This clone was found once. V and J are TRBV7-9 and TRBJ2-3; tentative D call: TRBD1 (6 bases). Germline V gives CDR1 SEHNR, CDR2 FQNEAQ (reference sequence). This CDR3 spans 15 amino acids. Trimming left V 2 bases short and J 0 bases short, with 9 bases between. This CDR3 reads CASSLYGQSTDTQYF. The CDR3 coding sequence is TGTGCCAGCAGCTTATATGGACAGAGCACAGATACGCAGTATTTT.

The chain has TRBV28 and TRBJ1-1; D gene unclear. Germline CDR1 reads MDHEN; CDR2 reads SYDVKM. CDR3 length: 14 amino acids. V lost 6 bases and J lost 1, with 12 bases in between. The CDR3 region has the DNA TGTGCCAGCAGGAGGAGACTGCAGAACACTGAAGCTTTCTTT. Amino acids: CASRRRLQNTEAFF.

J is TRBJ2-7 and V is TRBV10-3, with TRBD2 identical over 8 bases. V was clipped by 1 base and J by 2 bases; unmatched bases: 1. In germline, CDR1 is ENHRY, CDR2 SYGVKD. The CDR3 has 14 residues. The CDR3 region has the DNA TGTGCCATCAGTGAGTTAGCGGGGACCTACGAGCAGTACTTC. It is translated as CAISELAGTYEQYF.

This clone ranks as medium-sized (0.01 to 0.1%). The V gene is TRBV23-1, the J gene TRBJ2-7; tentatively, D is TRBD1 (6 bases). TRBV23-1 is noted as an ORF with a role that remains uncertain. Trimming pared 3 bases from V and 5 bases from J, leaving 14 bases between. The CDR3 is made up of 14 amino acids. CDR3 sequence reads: CASSQIGGLDEQYF. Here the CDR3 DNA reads TGCGCCAGCAGTCAGATAGGGGGTCTCGACGAGCAGTACTTC.

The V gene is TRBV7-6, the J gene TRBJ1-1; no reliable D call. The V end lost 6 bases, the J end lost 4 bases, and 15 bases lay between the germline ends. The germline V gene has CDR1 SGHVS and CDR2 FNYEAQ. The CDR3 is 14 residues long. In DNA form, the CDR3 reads TGTGCCAGCAGGACTATCATCGATGCCACTGAAGCTTTCTTT. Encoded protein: CASRTIIDATEAFF.

CDR3 residues: CASSLLGVGELFF. CDR3 nucleotides: TGTGCCAGCAGTTTATTGGGAGTCGGGGAGCTGTTTTTT. The chain couples TRBV27 to TRBJ2-2; weak D call: TRBD2 (5 bases). CDR1 is MNHEY and CDR2 is SMNVEV in the germline V gene (reference sequence). The CDR3 covers 13 residues. Between the trimmed V and J ends, which lost 1 base and 7 bases, there was a span of 7 bases.

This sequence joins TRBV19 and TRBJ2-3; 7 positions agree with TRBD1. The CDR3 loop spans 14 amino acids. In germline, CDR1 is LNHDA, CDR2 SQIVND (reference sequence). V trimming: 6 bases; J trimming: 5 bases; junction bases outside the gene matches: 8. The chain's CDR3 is CASRLQGIGDTQYF. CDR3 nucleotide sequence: TGTGCCAGTAGACTACAGGGGATAGGAGATACGCAGTATTTT. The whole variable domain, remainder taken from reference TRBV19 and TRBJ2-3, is DGGITQSPKYLFRKEGQNVTLSCEQNLNHDAMYWYRQDPGQGLRLIYYSQIVNDFQKGDIAEGYSVSREKKESFPLTVTSAQKNPTAFYLCASRLQGIGDTQYFGPGTRLTVL.

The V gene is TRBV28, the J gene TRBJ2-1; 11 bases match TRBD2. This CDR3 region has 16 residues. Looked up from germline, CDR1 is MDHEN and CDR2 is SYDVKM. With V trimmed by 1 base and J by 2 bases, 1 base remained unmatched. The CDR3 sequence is CASSLLGLAAYNEQFF. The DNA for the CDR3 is TGTGCCAGCAGTTTATTGGGACTAGCGGCCTACAATGAGCAGTTCTTC.

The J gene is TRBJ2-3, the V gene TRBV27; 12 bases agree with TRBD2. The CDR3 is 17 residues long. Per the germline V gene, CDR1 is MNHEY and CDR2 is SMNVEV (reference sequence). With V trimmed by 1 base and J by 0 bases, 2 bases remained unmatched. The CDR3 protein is CASSLFLAGGSTDTQYF. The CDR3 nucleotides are TGTGCCAGCAGTTTATTCCTAGCGGGAGGGAGCACAGATACGCAGTATTTT.

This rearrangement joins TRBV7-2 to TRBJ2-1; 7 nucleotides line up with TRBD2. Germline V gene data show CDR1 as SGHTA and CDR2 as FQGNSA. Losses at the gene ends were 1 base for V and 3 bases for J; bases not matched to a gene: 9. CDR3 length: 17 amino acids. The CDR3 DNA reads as TGTGCCAGCAGCTTAGACCCTCTAGCGGAGCGCTACAATGAGCAGTTCTTC. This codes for CASSLDPLAERYNEQFF.

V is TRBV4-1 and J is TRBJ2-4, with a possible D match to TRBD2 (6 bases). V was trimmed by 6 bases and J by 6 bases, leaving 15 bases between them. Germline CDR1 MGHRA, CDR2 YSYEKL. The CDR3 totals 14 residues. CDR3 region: CASSRLPGLNIQYF. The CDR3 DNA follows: TGCGCCAGCAGTCGTCTCCCGGGACTAAACATTCAGTACTTC.